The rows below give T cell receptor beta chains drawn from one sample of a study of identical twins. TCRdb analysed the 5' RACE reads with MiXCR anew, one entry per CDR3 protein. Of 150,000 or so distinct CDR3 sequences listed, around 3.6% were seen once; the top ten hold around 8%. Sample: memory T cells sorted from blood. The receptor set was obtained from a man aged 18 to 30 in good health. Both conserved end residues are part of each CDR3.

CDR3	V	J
CATSDSRGQQGLEAYRGEFF	TRBV24-1	TRBJ2-1
CASSLWTGSTDTQYF	TRBV28	TRBJ2-3
CASTRFGAGLSTGANVLTF	TRBV6-1	TRBJ2-6
CASSEAHGGSSGNTIYF	TRBV6-1	TRBJ1-3
CASSFGSVNYEQYF	TRBV7-9	TRBJ2-7
CSARPGTSGRAAETQYF	TRBV20-1	TRBJ2-5
CASSSVFRPAVGGANVLTF	TRBV7-2	TRBJ2-6
CSVGQGLDQPQHF	TRBV29-1	TRBJ1-5
CATSRPDRYNEQFF	TRBV15	TRBJ2-1
CASSLLANTEAFF	TRBV11-2	TRBJ1-1
CAIQRNTEAFF	TRBV7-9	TRBJ1-1
CASSQSRAEQYF	TRBV3-1	TRBJ2-7
CASSLRQGGLQETQYF	TRBV3-1	TRBJ2-5
CASSQDVGQGGREGDNEQFF	TRBV4-2	TRBJ2-1
CASSLSGAEQFF	TRBV7-9	TRBJ2-1
CASSLGVGVNEQFF	TRBV18	TRBJ2-1
CASSALGALTDTQYF	TRBV9	TRBJ2-3
CAWSVGDNEQFF	TRBV30	TRBJ2-1
CSARDTRDTPYEQYF	TRBV20-1	TRBJ2-7
CAIRRGGDEKLFF	TRBV10-3	TRBJ1-4
CASSVTGTANSGANVLTF	TRBV11-2	TRBJ2-6
CASSPGQRSYEQYF	TRBV12-3/TRBV12-4	TRBJ2-7
CASSQERWDSNQPQHF	TRBV4-3	TRBJ1-5
CATSGAQGPVSYNEQFF	TRBV24-1	TRBJ2-1